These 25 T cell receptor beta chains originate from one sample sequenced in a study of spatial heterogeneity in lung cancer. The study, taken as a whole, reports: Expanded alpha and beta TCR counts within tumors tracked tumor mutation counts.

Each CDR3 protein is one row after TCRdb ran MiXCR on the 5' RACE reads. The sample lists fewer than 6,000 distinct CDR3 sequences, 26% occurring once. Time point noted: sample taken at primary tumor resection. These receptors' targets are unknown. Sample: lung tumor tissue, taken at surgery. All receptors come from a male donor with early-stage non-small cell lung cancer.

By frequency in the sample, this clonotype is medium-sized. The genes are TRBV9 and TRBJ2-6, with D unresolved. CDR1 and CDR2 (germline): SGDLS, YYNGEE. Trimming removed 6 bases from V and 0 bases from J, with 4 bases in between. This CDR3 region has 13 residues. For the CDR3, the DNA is TGTGCCAGCACCCGCTCTGGGGCCAACGTCCTGACTTTC. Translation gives CASTRSGANVLTF.

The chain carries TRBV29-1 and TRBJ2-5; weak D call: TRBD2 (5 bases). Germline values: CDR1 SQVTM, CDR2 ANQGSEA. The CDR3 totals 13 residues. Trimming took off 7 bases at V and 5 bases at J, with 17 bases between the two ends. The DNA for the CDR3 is TGCAGCGCCCGTCCGCGGGTTAGGGAGACCCAGTACTTC. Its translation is CSARPRVRETQYF. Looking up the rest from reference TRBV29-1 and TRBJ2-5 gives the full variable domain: SAVISQKPSRDICQRGTSLTIQCQVDSQVTMMFWYRQQPGQSLTLIATANQGSEATYESGFVIDKFPISRPNLTFSTLTVSNMSPEDSSIYLCSARPRVRETQYFGPGTRLLVL.

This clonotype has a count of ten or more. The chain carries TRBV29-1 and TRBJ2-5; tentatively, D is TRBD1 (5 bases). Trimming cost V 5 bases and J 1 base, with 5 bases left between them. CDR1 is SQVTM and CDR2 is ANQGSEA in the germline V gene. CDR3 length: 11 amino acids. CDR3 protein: CSVRGQETQYF. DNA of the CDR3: TGCAGCGTTAGGGGCCAAGAGACCCAGTACTTC.

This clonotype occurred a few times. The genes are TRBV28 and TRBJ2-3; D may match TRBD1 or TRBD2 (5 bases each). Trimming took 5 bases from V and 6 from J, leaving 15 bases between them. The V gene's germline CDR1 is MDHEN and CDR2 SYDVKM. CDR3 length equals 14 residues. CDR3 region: CASSPAGTSDTQYF. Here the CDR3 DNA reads TGTGCCAGCAGTCCGGCAGGGACGTCGGATACGCAGTATTTT.

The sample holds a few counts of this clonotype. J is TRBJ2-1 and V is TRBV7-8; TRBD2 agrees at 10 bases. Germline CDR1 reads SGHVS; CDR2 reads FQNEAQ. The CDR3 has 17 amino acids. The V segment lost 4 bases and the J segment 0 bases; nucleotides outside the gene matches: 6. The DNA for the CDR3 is TGTGCCAGCAGCTCCCGATCTAGCGGGAGCTCCTACAATGAGCAGTTCTTC. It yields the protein CASSSRSSGSSYNEQFF.

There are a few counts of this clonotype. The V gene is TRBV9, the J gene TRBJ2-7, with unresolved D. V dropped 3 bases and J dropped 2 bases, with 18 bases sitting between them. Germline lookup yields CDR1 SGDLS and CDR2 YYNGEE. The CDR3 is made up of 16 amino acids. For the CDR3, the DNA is TGTGCCAGCAGCGCAGACCCTATAGCAGATCCCTACGAGCAGTACTTC. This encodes CASSADPIADPYEQYF.

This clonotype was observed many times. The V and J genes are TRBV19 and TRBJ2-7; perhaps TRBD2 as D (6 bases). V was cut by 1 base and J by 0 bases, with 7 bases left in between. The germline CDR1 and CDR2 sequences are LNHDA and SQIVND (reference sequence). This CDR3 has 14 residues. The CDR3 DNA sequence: TGTGCCAGTAGTATAGGGGGGGACTCCTACGAGCAGTACTTC. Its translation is CASSIGGDSYEQYF.

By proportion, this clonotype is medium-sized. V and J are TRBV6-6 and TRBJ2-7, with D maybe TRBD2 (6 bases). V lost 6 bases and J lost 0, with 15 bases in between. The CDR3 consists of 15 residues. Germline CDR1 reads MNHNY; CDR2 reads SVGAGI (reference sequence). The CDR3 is CASSPGTVASYEQYF. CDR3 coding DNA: TGTGCCAGCAGCCCCGGGACTGTAGCCTCCTACGAGCAGTACTTC.

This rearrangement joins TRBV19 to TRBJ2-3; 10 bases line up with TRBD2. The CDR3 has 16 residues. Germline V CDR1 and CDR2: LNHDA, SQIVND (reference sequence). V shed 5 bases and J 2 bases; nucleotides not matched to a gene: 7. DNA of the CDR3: TGTGCCAGTAGTGTGGGACTAGCGAGGATCACAGATACGCAGTATTTT. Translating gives CASSVGLARITDTQYF.

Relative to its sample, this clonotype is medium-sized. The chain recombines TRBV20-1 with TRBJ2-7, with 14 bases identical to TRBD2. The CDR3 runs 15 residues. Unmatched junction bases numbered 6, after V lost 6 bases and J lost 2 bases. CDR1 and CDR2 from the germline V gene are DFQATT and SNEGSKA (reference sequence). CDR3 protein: CSAPGTSGSPYEQYF. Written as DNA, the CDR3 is TGCAGTGCCCCCGGGACTAGCGGGAGCCCCTACGAGCAGTACTTC.

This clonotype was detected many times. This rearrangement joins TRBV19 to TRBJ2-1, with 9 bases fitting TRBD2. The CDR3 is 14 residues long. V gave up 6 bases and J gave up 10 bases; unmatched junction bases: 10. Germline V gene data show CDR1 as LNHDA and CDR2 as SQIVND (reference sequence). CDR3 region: CASRVSGGLAEQFF. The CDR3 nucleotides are TGTGCCAGTAGAGTTAGCGGGGGACTAGCCGAGCAGTTCTTC.

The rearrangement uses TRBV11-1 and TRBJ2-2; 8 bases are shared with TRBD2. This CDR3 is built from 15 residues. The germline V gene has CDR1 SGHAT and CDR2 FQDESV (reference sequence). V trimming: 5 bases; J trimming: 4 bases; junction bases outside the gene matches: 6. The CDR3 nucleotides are TGTGCCAGCAGCCTTCTAGCGGGTTCCACCGGGGAGCTGTTTTTT. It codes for CASSLLAGSTGELFF.

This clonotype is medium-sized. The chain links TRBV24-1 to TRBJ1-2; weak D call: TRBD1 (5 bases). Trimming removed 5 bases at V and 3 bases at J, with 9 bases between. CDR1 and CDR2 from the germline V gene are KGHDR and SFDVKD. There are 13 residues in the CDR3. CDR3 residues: CATSGSRDYGYTF. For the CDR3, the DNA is TGTGCCACCAGTGGGAGCAGGGACTATGGCTACACCTTC.

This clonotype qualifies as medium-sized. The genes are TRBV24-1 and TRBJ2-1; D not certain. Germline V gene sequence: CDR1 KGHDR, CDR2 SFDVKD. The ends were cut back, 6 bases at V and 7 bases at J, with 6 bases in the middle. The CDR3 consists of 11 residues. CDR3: CATSTWNEQFF. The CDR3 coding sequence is TGTGCCACCAGTACCTGGAATGAGCAGTTCTTC.

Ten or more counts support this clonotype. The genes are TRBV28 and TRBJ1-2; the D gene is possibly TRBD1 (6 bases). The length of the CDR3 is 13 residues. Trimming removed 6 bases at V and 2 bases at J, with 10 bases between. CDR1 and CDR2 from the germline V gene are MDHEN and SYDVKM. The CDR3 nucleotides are TGTGCCAGCAGCTACGACAGGAACTATGGCTACACCTTC. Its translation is CASSYDRNYGYTF.

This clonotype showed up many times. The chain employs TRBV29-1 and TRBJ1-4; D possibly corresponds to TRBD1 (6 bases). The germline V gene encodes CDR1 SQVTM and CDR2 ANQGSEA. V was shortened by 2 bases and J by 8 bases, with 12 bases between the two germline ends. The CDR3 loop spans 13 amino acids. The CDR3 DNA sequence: TGCAGCGTTGAACGAGGCAGGGGCGAAAAACTGTTTTTT. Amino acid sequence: CSVERGRGEKLFF.

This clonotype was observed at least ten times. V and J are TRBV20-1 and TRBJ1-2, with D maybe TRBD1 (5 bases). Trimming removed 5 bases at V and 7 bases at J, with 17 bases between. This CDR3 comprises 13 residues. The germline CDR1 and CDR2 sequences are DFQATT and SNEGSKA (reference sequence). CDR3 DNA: TGCAGTGCTGCGTCCTCAGGGTTACGTGGCTACACCTTC. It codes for CSAASSGLRGYTF.

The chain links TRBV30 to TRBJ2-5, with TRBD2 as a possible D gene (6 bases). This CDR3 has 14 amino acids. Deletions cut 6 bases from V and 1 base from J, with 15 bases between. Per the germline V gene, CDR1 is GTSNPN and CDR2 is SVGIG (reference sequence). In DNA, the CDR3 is TGTGCCTGCACTCCGGACTACCTCCAAGAGACCCAGTACTTC. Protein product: CACTPDYLQETQYF.

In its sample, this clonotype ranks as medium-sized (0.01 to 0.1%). The CDR3 nucleotides are TGTGCCAGCAGTGTACGGCGGGCTAGCACAGATACGCAGTATTTT. As protein: CASSVRRASTDTQYF. The chain recombines TRBV2 with TRBJ2-3; D may be TRBD2 (5 bases). The CDR3 covers 15 residues. The ends were cut back, 4 bases at V and 0 bases at J, with 11 bases in the middle. In germline, CDR1 is SNHLY, CDR2 FYNNEI. Full variable domain (remainder filled in from reference TRBV2 and TRBJ2-3): EPEVTQTPSHQVTQMGQEVILRCVPISNHLYFYWYRQILGQKVEFLVSFYNNEISEKSEIFDDQFSVERPDGSNFTLKIRSTKLEDSAMYFCASSVRRASTDTQYFGPGTRLTVL.

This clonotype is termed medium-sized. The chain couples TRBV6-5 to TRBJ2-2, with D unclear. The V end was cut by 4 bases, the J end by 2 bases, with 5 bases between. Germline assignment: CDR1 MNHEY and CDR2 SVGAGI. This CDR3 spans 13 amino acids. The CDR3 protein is CASSLVNTGELFF. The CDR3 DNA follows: TGTGCCAGCAGTTTGGTAAACACCGGGGAGCTGTTTTTT.

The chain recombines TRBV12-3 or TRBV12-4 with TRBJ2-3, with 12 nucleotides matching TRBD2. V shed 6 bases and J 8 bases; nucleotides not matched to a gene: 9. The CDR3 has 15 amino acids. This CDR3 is CASRSGLAGPGTQYF. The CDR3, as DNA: TGTGCCAGCAGATCGGGACTAGCGGGCCCCGGTACGCAGTATTTT.

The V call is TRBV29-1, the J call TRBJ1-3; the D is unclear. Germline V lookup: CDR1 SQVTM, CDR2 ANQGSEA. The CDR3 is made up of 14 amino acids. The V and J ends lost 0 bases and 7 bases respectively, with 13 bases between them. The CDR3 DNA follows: TGCAGCGTTGAAGACACTAGCGTAGTGAACACCATATATTTT. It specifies CSVEDTSVVNTIYF. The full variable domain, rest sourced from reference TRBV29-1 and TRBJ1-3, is SAVISQKPSRDICQRGTSLTIQCQVDSQVTMMFWYRQQPGQSLTLIATANQGSEATYESGFVIDKFPISRPNLTFSTLTVSNMSPEDSSIYLCSVEDTSVVNTIYFGEGSWLTVV.

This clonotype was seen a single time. The CDR3 DNA sequence: TGTGCCAGCAGTTCACAGGGACTTCAGTACTTC. Protein: CASSSQGLQYF. V is TRBV12-3 or TRBV12-4 and J is TRBJ2-4; TRBD1 might be the D (6 bases). V dropped 4 bases and J dropped 11 bases, with 9 bases sitting between them. The CDR3 is 11 amino acids.

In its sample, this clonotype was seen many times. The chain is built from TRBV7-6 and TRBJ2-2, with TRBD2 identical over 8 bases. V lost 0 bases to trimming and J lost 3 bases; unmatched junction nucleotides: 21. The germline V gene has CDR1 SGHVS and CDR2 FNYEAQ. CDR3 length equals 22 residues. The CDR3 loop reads CASSLAVGGVAANLRDTGELFF. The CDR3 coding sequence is TGTGCCAGCAGCTTAGCGGTCGGGGGGGTAGCGGCAAACCTACGGGACACCGGGGAGCTGTTTTTT.

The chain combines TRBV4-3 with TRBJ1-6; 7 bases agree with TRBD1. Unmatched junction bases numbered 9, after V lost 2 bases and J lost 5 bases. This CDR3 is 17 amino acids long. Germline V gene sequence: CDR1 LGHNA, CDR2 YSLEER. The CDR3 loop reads CASSQLRQGQDNSPLHF. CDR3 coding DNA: TGCGCCAGCAGCCAACTTAGACAGGGTCAAGATAATTCACCCCTCCACTTT.